A selection of T cell receptor beta chains follows, all from one sample in a study of shared clonotypes between healthy human individuals. Measured with immunoSEQ multiplex PCR; TCRdb has only the in-frame clones, and not every one. The sample contains 950,000 to 1,300,000 clones, roughly 80% of which appear only once. Sequencing input: memory CD4+ T cells sorted from blood. Receptor source: a young man in good health. Each CDR3 is given with its conserved first and last residue. A D gene is named only where the DNA matches it firmly. The size entry is marked missing in some rows and otherwise reads once, few, many or a size class.

clone_size	v_call	d_call	j_call	cdr3_aa	cdr3_nt
.	TRBV6-5	TRBD2	TRBJ2-7	CASSYSGTSAYEQYF	TGTGCCAGCAGTTACTCCGGGACTAGCGCTTACGAGCAGTACTTC
.	TRBV9	.	TRBJ1-3	CASSPGRAGNTIYF	TGTGCCAGCAGCCCAGGACGCGCAGGAAACACCATATATTTT
.	TRBV5-1	.	TRBJ1-2	CASSLGRGDGYTF	TGCGCCAGCAGCCTTGGGAGGGGTGATGGCTACACCTTC
.	TRBV14	TRBD2	TRBJ2-3	CASSRRDYLFTDTQYF	TGTGCCAGCAGCCGAAGGGACTACCTATTCACAGATACGCAGTATTTT
.	TRBV5-1	.	TRBJ2-5	CASSSGRSSYQETQYF	TGCGCCAGCAGCTCGGGGCGCTCTAGCTACCAAGAGACCCAGTACTTC
few	TRBV5-6	.	TRBJ2-2	CASSLGTDTGELFF	TGTGCCAGCAGCTTGGGGACAGACACCGGGGAGCTGTTTTTT
.	TRBV11-2	TRBD1	TRBJ1-1	CASSSQGAGTEAFF	TGTGCCAGCAGCTCACAGGGGGCAGGAACTGAAGCTTTCTTT
few	TRBV5-1	TRBD1	TRBJ1-1	CASSLVQGSYMNTEAFF	TGCGCCAGCAGCTTGGTACAGGGGAGTTACATGAACACTGAAGCTTTCTTT
.	TRBV11-2	TRBD1	TRBJ1-1	CASSFTTGTNTEAFF	TGTGCCAGCAGCTTTACGACAGGGACGAACACTGAAGCTTTCTTT
.	TRBV5-6	.	TRBJ1-2	CASSRQMRGFHGYTF	TGTGCCAGCAGCCGCCAAATGAGGGGCTTCCATGGCTACACCTTC
.	TRBV10-3	.	TRBJ2-6	CAISGDVNSGANVLTF	TGTGCCATCAGTGGGGATGTAAATTCTGGGGCCAACGTCCTGACTTTC
few	TRBV5-6	TRBD2	TRBJ2-1	CASSSGLAGAGYNEQFF	TGTGCCAGCAGCTCAGGACTAGCGGGAGCGGGCTACAATGAGCAGTTCTTC
.	TRBV6-1	TRBD1	TRBJ1-3	CASSEGASSGNTIYF	TGTGCCAGCAGCGAGGGGGCTAGCTCTGGAAACACCATATATTTT
.	TRBV5-1	TRBD1	TRBJ1-2	CASSLVRQGPPYGYTF	TGCGCCAGCAGCTTGGTGAGACAGGGGCCGCCCTATGGCTACACCTTC
.	TRBV11-1	.	TRBJ1-2	CASSLQGISYGYTF	TGTGCCAGCAGCTTACAGGGGATATCCTATGGCTACACCTTC
.	TRBV30	.	TRBJ2-7	CAWSAWARSYEQYF	TGTGCCTGGAGTGCGTGGGCCAGATCCTACGAGCAGTACTTC
few	TRBV5-1	TRBD1	TRBJ1-2	CASSSGQTIDYGYTF	TGCGCCAGCAGCTCGGGACAGACTATTGACTATGGCTACACCTTC
.	TRBV29-1	TRBD1	TRBJ2-7	CSARGGQGSYEQYF	TGCAGCGCCCGAGGGGGACAGGGCTCCTACGAGCAGTACTTC
.	TRBV30	.	TRBJ2-7	CAWSGPSYEQYF	TGTGCCTGGAGTGGACCATCCTACGAGCAGTACTTC
.	TRBV6-6	.	TRBJ2-1	CASSYSAGTYNEQFF	TGTGCCAGCAGTTACAGCGCCGGGACTTACAATGAGCAGTTCTTC
.	TRBV11-3	.	TRBJ2-1	CASSDPNRGGQQFF	TGTGCCAGCAGCGACCCTAATCGAGGGGGTCAGCAGTTCTTC
once	TRBV5-5	.	TRBJ1-2	CASSSLGGGYTF	TGTGCCAGCAGCTCGCTGGGGGGAGGCTACACCTTC
.	TRBV10-3	.	TRBJ1-1	CAISGTGNTEAFF	TGTGCCATCAGTGGAACAGGCAACACTGAAGCTTTCTTT
few	TRBV4-1	.	TRBJ1-5	CASSQDSGTQPQHF	TGCGCCAGCAGCCAAGATTCAGGAACTCAGCCCCAGCATTTT
.	TRBV20-1	.	TRBJ2-1	CSARLGNEQFF	TGCAGTGCCCGACTGGGGAATGAGCAGTTCTTC
.	TRBV4-3	.	TRBJ2-1	CASSQDPGYEQFF	TGCGCCAGCAGCCAAGACCCGGGGTATGAGCAGTTCTTC
.	TRBV14	TRBD1	TRBJ2-1	CASSQETLVRGRNEQFF	TGTGCCAGCAGCCAAGAGACCCTAGTGAGGGGGCGCAATGAGCAGTTCTTC
.	TRBV7-9	.	TRBJ2-7	CASSLAAGFSEQYF	TGTGCCAGCAGCTTAGCGGCAGGGTTTTCCGAGCAGTACTTC
few	TRBV9	TRBD1	TRBJ2-1	CASSGAGGLDLAYNEQFF	TGTGCCAGCAGCGGAGCAGGGGGTTTGGATCTGGCCTACAATGAGCAGTTCTTC
.	TRBV10-3	TRBD1	TRBJ1-1	CAIRGTGGLNTEAFF	TGTGCCATCAGAGGGACAGGGGGGCTGAACACTGAAGCTTTCTTT
few	TRBV2	.	TRBJ1-4	CASSRERKELFF	TGTGCCAGCAGTCGCGAGAGAAAAGAACTGTTTTTT
.	TRBV6-4	TRBD1	TRBJ1-6	CASSAGTGVNSPLHF	TGTGCCAGCAGTGCCGGGACAGGGGTTAATTCACCCCTCCACTTT
many	TRBV7-2	TRBD2	TRBJ2-1	CASSSGLGSSEQFF	TGTGCCAGCAGCTCGGGACTAGGAAGTAGCGAGCAGTTCTTC
.	TRBV19	TRBD1	TRBJ1-5	CASTDGTQGQPQHF	TGTGCCAGTACGGACGGGACACAGGGGCAGCCCCAGCATTTT
.	TRBV30	TRBD1	TRBJ2-5	CAWGQGTETQYF	TGTGCCTGGGGACAGGGTACGGAGACCCAGTACTTC
.	TRBV7-9	.	TRBJ1-2	CASSRLGTGGYTF	TGTGCCAGCAGCCGTCTGGGTACGGGTGGCTACACCTTC
few	TRBV2	.	TRBJ2-5	CASSEQETQYF	TGTGCCAGCAGTGAACAAGAGACCCAGTACTTC
.	TRBV5-1	.	TRBJ1-1	CASSQLDGFTEAFF	TGCGCCAGCAGCCAACTCGACGGATTCACTGAAGCTTTCTTT
few	TRBV9	TRBD2	TRBJ2-7	CASSEGLAGIHEQYF	TGTGCCAGCAGCGAGGGACTAGCGGGAATCCACGAGCAGTACTTC
once	TRBV5-6	.	TRBJ2-5	CASSLATRGLETQYF	TGTGCCAGCAGCTTGGCGACTAGGGGTCTCGAGACCCAGTACTTC
.	TRBV4-1	.	TRBJ1-1	CASSQDLDGPNTEAFF	TGCGCCAGCAGCCAAGATCTTGACGGTCCAAACACTGAAGCTTTCTTT
.	TRBV1	.	TRBJ2-5	CTSRYQETQYF	TGCACCAGCAGGTACCAAGAGACCCAGTACTTC
once	TRBV18	.	TRBJ1-2	CASSPRSEGYGYTF	TGTGCCAGCTCACCCAGATCGGAGGGCTATGGCTACACCTTC
.	TRBV10-3	.	TRBJ2-4	CAISESQVAKNIQYF	TGTGCCATCAGTGAGTCTCAGGTAGCCAAAAACATTCAGTACTTC
.	TRBV7-9	.	TRBJ2-1	CASSLLASFNEQFF	TGTGCCAGCAGCCTACTGGCAAGCTTTAATGAGCAGTTCTTC
.	TRBV29-1	.	TRBJ1-3	CSAYIAGNTIYF	TGCAGCGCCTATATTGCTGGAAACACCATATATTTT
.	TRBV9	TRBD1	TRBJ1-2	CASSTAGTATISYGYTF	TGTGCCAGCAGCACGGCCGGGACAGCTACTATTAGTTATGGCTACACCTTC
.	TRBV7-2	TRBD2	TRBJ2-1	CASSLDPGGPSEQFF	TGTGCCAGCAGCTTAGATCCGGGAGGGCCAAGTGAGCAGTTCTTC
once	TRBV15	.	TRBJ1-2	CATSRDRGGYGYTF	TGTGCCACCAGCAGAGATAGGGGAGGTTATGGCTACACCTTC
.	TRBV5-1	.	TRBJ1-1	CASSPGTMNTEAFF	TGCGCCAGCAGCCCAGGGACAATGAACACTGAAGCTTTCTTT
.	TRBV30	TRBD1	TRBJ1-2	CAWRDREYGYTF	TGTGCCTGGAGGGACAGGGAATACGGCTACACCTTC
.	TRBV5-4	.	TRBJ2-1	CASSLGRTYNEQFF	TGTGCCAGCAGCTTAGGACGCACCTACAATGAGCAGTTCTTC
.	TRBV19	TRBD2	TRBJ2-3	CASNAGVTDTQYF	TGTGCCAGTAACGCGGGGGTAACAGATACGCAGTATTTT
.	TRBV10-1	.	TRBJ2-3	CASSELAGTDTQYF	TGCGCCAGCAGTGAGCTGGCCGGCACAGATACGCAGTATTTT
.	TRBV7-9	.	TRBJ1-4	CASSHGTENEKLFF	TGTGCCAGCAGCCACGGGACGGAGAATGAAAAACTGTTTTTT